The rows below give T cell receptor beta chains drawn from one sample of a study of vaccination and CD4 T cells after COVID-19. Their cognate antigens are unknown. TCRdb re-called the PCR reads through MiXCR, storing one row per CDR3 protein. Of about 25,000 distinct CDR3 sequences in the sample, 28% were seen once. This material consisted of CD4+ T cells from blood, cultured in vitro, taken about 7 months after SARS-CoV-2 vaccination. The receptor set was obtained from a human donor who had recovered from COVID-19. Each CDR3 is given with its conserved first and last residue. The D gene is left open where the match is weak. Expanded clones are given a class, and other clones once, few, many or no size at all.

J gene: TRBJ2-5
V gene: TRBV28
D gene: TRBD1
clone size: NA
CDR3 DNA: TGTGCCAGCAGTTTAGGGAGGACAGGGATATTAGGGACCCAGTACTTC
CDR3 protein: CASSLGRTGILGTQYF

J gene: TRBJ2-1
V gene: TRBV28
D gene: NA
clone size: NA
CDR3 DNA: TGTGCCAGCAGTTGGGGTGTACGGGAGCAGTTCTTC
CDR3 protein: CASSWGVREQFF

J gene: TRBJ2-3
V gene: TRBV29-1
D gene: NA
clone size: NA
CDR3 DNA: TGCAGCTATGGCGGAGGCACAGATACGCAGTATTTT
CDR3 protein: CSYGGGTDTQYF

J gene: TRBJ1-5
V gene: TRBV20-1
D gene: TRBD1
clone size: few
CDR3 DNA: TGCAGTGCGCTCACCACAGGGGGGGTTCAGCCCCAGCATTTT
CDR3 protein: CSALTTGGVQPQHF

J gene: TRBJ2-3
V gene: TRBV4-3
D gene: TRBD2
clone size: NA
CDR3 DNA: TGCGCCAGCAGCCATGGAGCGGGAGGGTCAGATACGCAGTATTTT
CDR3 protein: CASSHGAGGSDTQYF

J gene: TRBJ2-1
V gene: TRBV7-6
D gene: NA
clone size: few
CDR3 DNA: TGTGCCAGCAGCCGGGACCTCGGCAATGAGCAGTTCTTC
CDR3 protein: CASSRDLGNEQFF

J gene: TRBJ2-1
V gene: TRBV20-1
D gene: NA
clone size: few
CDR3 DNA: TGCAGTGCAGCCGGGACTTTAGGTAATGAGCAGTTCTTC
CDR3 protein: CSAAGTLGNEQFF

J gene: TRBJ2-7
V gene: TRBV7-9
D gene: TRBD1
clone size: few
CDR3 DNA: TGTGCCAGCAGCGTAGGGACAGGGGACTCCTACGAGCAGTACTTC
CDR3 protein: CASSVGTGDSYEQYF

J gene: TRBJ2-7
V gene: TRBV11-3
D gene: TRBD2
clone size: NA
CDR3 DNA: TGTGCCAGCAGCGTAGGGGGACTAGCGGGACCCTACGAGCAGTACTTC
CDR3 protein: CASSVGGLAGPYEQYF

J gene: TRBJ2-7
V gene: TRBV18
D gene: TRBD1
clone size: NA
CDR3 DNA: TGTGCCAGCTCCCTTCACAGGGGGTCTCCCCACGAGCAGTACTTC
CDR3 protein: CASSLHRGSPHEQYF

J gene: TRBJ1-5
V gene: TRBV24-1
D gene: TRBD1
clone size: many
CDR3 DNA: TGTGCCACCAGTGAAGGGACAGGGTGGCATAATCAGCCCCAGCATTTT
CDR3 protein: CATSEGTGWHNQPQHF

J gene: TRBJ2-3
V gene: TRBV7-9
D gene: NA
clone size: NA
CDR3 DNA: TGTGCCAGCAGCCCCCCTGGAGGCAAAGATACGCAGTATTTT
CDR3 protein: CASSPPGGKDTQYF

J gene: TRBJ1-1
V gene: TRBV6-4
D gene: TRBD1
clone size: few
CDR3 DNA: TGTGCCAGCAGCCCGGACAGGGGGCGTGAAGCTTTCTTT
CDR3 protein: CASSPDRGREAFF

J gene: TRBJ1-5
V gene: TRBV28
D gene: TRBD1
clone size: NA
CDR3 DNA: TGTGCCAGCAGTGCAGGGGGCGCTCTAGGGCAGCCCCAGCATTTT
CDR3 protein: CASSAGGALGQPQHF

J gene: TRBJ1-2
V gene: TRBV7-9
D gene: NA
clone size: once
CDR3 DNA: TGTGCCAGCAGCCGTGGCTCAGACCTTCCGTACTATGGCTACACCTTC
CDR3 protein: CASSRGSDLPYYGYTF

J gene: TRBJ2-5
V gene: TRBV11-2
D gene: NA
clone size: NA
CDR3 DNA: TGTGCCAGCAGCCCCCGCCCGATCGGTTTAGGGCAAGAGACCCAGTACTTC
CDR3 protein: CASSPRPIGLGQETQYF

J gene: TRBJ2-1
V gene: TRBV7-9
D gene: TRBD2
clone size: few
CDR3 DNA: TGTGCCAGCAGCCCGCCCGTAGCGGGGGACTACAATGAGCAGTTCTTC
CDR3 protein: CASSPPVAGDYNEQFF

J gene: TRBJ1-5
V gene: TRBV28
D gene: NA
clone size: large
CDR3 DNA: TGTGCCAGCAGTTTAGTCAATCAGCCCCAGCATTTT
CDR3 protein: CASSLVNQPQHF

J gene: TRBJ2-1
V gene: TRBV6-1
D gene: NA
clone size: few
CDR3 DNA: TGTGCCAGCAGCGGGCAGCTCAGTGGGCACCACAATGAGCAGTTCTTC
CDR3 protein: CASSGQLSGHHNEQFF

J gene: TRBJ2-5
V gene: TRBV7-2
D gene: NA
clone size: few
CDR3 DNA: TGTGCCAGCAGCTTATCTCGCGGCCAAGAGACCCAGTACTTC
CDR3 protein: CASSLSRGQETQYF

J gene: TRBJ1-2
V gene: TRBV6-5
D gene: TRBD1
clone size: NA
CDR3 DNA: TGTGCCAGCGGTTCCCGGACAGGGGACTATGGCTACACCTTC
CDR3 protein: CASGSRTGDYGYTF

J gene: TRBJ2-7
V gene: TRBV24-1
D gene: TRBD1
clone size: few
CDR3 DNA: TGTGCCACCAGTGACCCCGGGACAGGAGACTACGAGCAGTACTTC
CDR3 protein: CATSDPGTGDYEQYF

J gene: TRBJ2-6
V gene: TRBV4-2
D gene: NA
clone size: NA
CDR3 DNA: TGTGCCAGCAGCCAAGATCCGACAGGTGGGGCCAACGTCCTGACTTTC
CDR3 protein: CASSQDPTGGANVLTF

J gene: TRBJ2-1
V gene: TRBV6-2/TRBV6-3
D gene: TRBD2
clone size: NA
CDR3 DNA: TGTGCCAGCAGCTATGGACTAGCGGGAGTGTCCTACAATGAGCAGTTCTTC
CDR3 protein: CASSYGLAGVSYNEQFF

J gene: TRBJ2-7
V gene: TRBV6-1
D gene: NA
clone size: NA
CDR3 DNA: TGTGCCACCTGGTCCTGGCCCTACGAGCAGTACTTC
CDR3 protein: CATWSWPYEQYF

J gene: TRBJ2-7
V gene: TRBV20-1
D gene: NA
clone size: few
CDR3 DNA: TGCAGTGCTAGAGCCGAATCGGCCCATTCGGAACGCGAGCAGTACTTC
CDR3 protein: CSARAESAHSEREQYF

J gene: TRBJ2-5
V gene: TRBV7-7
D gene: NA
clone size: NA
CDR3 DNA: TGTGCCAGCAGCTTGGGTGGCGGGATGCAAGAGACCCAGTACTTC
CDR3 protein: CASSLGGGMQETQYF

J gene: TRBJ1-1
V gene: TRBV20-1
D gene: NA
clone size: NA
CDR3 DNA: TGCAGTGCTAGAGACCCAGGGGCGAACACTGAAGCTTTCTTT
CDR3 protein: CSARDPGANTEAFF

J gene: TRBJ2-1
V gene: TRBV7-2
D gene: TRBD2
clone size: few
CDR3 DNA: TGTGCCAGCAGCCTCCTAGCGGGAGGTTACAATGAGCAGTTCTTC
CDR3 protein: CASSLLAGGYNEQFF

J gene: TRBJ2-7
V gene: TRBV10-3
D gene: NA
clone size: few
CDR3 DNA: TGTGCCATCAGTGAGTCAGGACAAGCCTACGAGCAGTACTTC
CDR3 protein: CAISESGQAYEQYF

J gene: TRBJ1-5
V gene: TRBV20-1
D gene: TRBD1
clone size: medium-sized
CDR3 DNA: TGCAGTGCTAGAGCCCAGACAGGGTACGCGAGTCAGCCCCAGCATTTT
CDR3 protein: CSARAQTGYASQPQHF

J gene: TRBJ1-2
V gene: TRBV2
D gene: NA
clone size: NA
CDR3 DNA: TGTGCCAGCAGTGAAGGTCTTACTTTCTATGGCTACACCTTC
CDR3 protein: CASSEGLTFYGYTF

J gene: TRBJ2-1
V gene: TRBV7-6
D gene: NA
clone size: NA
CDR3 DNA: TGTGCCAGCAGCCAATATCGCAATGAGCAGTTCTTC
CDR3 protein: CASSQYRNEQFF

J gene: TRBJ2-3
V gene: TRBV29-1
D gene: NA
clone size: few
CDR3 DNA: TGCAGCGCCAAAGGGGGGCCCGCAGATACGCAGTATTTT
CDR3 protein: CSAKGGPADTQYF

J gene: TRBJ2-7
V gene: TRBV6-1
D gene: TRBD1
clone size: NA
CDR3 DNA: TGTGCCAGCAGTGTAGGTCCTACAGGGGGCAGCTACGAGCAGTACTTC
CDR3 protein: CASSVGPTGGSYEQYF

J gene: TRBJ2-7
V gene: TRBV15
D gene: NA
clone size: few
CDR3 DNA: TGTGCCACCAGCAGACCCAGGGGTAGCGAGCAGTACTTC
CDR3 protein: CATSRPRGSEQYF

J gene: TRBJ2-1
V gene: TRBV25-1
D gene: TRBD2
clone size: NA
CDR3 DNA: TGTGCCAGCAGTGAGACTAGCGACAATGAGCAGTTCTTC
CDR3 protein: CASSETSDNEQFF

J gene: TRBJ2-2
V gene: TRBV7-3
D gene: NA
clone size: NA
CDR3 DNA: TGTGCCAGCAGTCGCCGGGTGCCGAACACCGGGGAGCTGTTTTTT
CDR3 protein: CASSRRVPNTGELFF

J gene: TRBJ2-1
V gene: TRBV25-1
D gene: TRBD2
clone size: NA
CDR3 DNA: TGTGCCAGCAGTGGACGACTAGCGCATTCCTACAATGAGCAGTTCTTC
CDR3 protein: CASSGRLAHSYNEQFF

J gene: TRBJ1-5
V gene: TRBV7-8
D gene: NA
clone size: NA
CDR3 DNA: TGTGCCAGCAGCTCGCGAGCAGGGGATAGCAATCAGCCCCAGCATTTT
CDR3 protein: CASSSRAGDSNQPQHF

J gene: TRBJ2-7
V gene: TRBV5-4
D gene: TRBD1
clone size: NA
CDR3 DNA: TGTGCCAGCAGCTTGGCTAAGACAGGGGGAGTCGAGCAGTACTTC
CDR3 protein: CASSLAKTGGVEQYF

J gene: TRBJ2-2
V gene: TRBV20-1
D gene: NA
clone size: NA
CDR3 DNA: TGCAGTGCTACCGATAGGAACACCGGGGAGCTGTTTTTT
CDR3 protein: CSATDRNTGELFF

J gene: TRBJ2-3
V gene: TRBV7-2
D gene: TRBD2
clone size: few
CDR3 DNA: TGTGCCAGCAGCTTAGCTAGCGGGATCGCAGATACGCAGTATTTT
CDR3 protein: CASSLASGIADTQYF

J gene: TRBJ2-7
V gene: TRBV28
D gene: NA
clone size: NA
CDR3 DNA: TGTGCCAGCAGTTTCAATGACAGACTCCGGGACTGGACCCACTACGAGCAGTACTTC
CDR3 protein: CASSFNDRLRDWTHYEQYF

J gene: TRBJ2-5
V gene: TRBV5-4
D gene: TRBD2
clone size: NA
CDR3 DNA: TGTGCCAGCAGCGAACGGGAGGGCGCAGAGACCCAGTACTTC
CDR3 protein: CASSEREGAETQYF

J gene: TRBJ2-1
V gene: TRBV27
D gene: NA
clone size: few
CDR3 DNA: TGTGCCAGCAGTTTGAGGGACGTTACCTACAATGAGCAGTTCTTC
CDR3 protein: CASSLRDVTYNEQFF

J gene: TRBJ1-1
V gene: TRBV20-1
D gene: NA
clone size: many
CDR3 DNA: TGCAGTGCTAGAGATCCGAGGGGCACTGAAGCTTTCTTT
CDR3 protein: CSARDPRGTEAFF

J gene: TRBJ2-5
V gene: TRBV27
D gene: TRBD1
clone size: few
CDR3 DNA: TGTGCCAGCAGTCAGCCACCGGGACAGGGGGCGGAGACCCAGTACTTC
CDR3 protein: CASSQPPGQGAETQYF

J gene: TRBJ1-2
V gene: TRBV28
D gene: NA
clone size: few
CDR3 DNA: TGTGCCAGCAGAGAGGCTGGGTCTCGACTCAACTATGGCTACACCTTC
CDR3 protein: CASREAGSRLNYGYTF

J gene: TRBJ1-1
V gene: TRBV6-1
D gene: TRBD1
clone size: few
CDR3 DNA: TGTGCCAGCAGCTCCGGGGAGGGGGCGCAATCTTTCTTT
CDR3 protein: CASSSGEGAQSFF

J gene: TRBJ2-3
V gene: TRBV20-1
D gene: TRBD2
clone size: few
CDR3 DNA: TGCAGTGCTCCGGACTCGCGGGAGACGATAGATACGCAGTATTTT
CDR3 protein: CSAPDSRETIDTQYF

J gene: TRBJ1-1
V gene: TRBV7-2
D gene: TRBD1
clone size: NA
CDR3 DNA: TGTGCCAGCAGCTCAAGGACAGGGAGATACACTGAAGCTTTCTTT
CDR3 protein: CASSSRTGRYTEAFF

J gene: TRBJ1-5
V gene: TRBV7-9
D gene: TRBD1
clone size: NA
CDR3 DNA: TGTGCCAGCAGTAAAACAGGGGCGGGCAATCAGCCCCAGCATTTT
CDR3 protein: CASSKTGAGNQPQHF

J gene: TRBJ2-7
V gene: TRBV7-2
D gene: NA
clone size: NA
CDR3 DNA: TGTGCCAGCAGCTCCCAGTCAGCGGGCGCAGGCTACGAGCAGTACTTC
CDR3 protein: CASSSQSAGAGYEQYF

J gene: TRBJ2-3
V gene: TRBV7-3
D gene: NA
clone size: many
CDR3 DNA: TGTGCCAGCAGCCCGAAGCCAGCAGATACGCAGTATTTT
CDR3 protein: CASSPKPADTQYF

J gene: TRBJ2-7
V gene: TRBV20-1
D gene: TRBD2
clone size: few
CDR3 DNA: TGCAGTGCTAGTCAGCTAGCGGGTGCCTACGAGCAGTACTTC
CDR3 protein: CSASQLAGAYEQYF

J gene: TRBJ1-2
V gene: TRBV20-1
D gene: TRBD1
clone size: NA
CDR3 DNA: TGCAGTGCTAGCCCCACAGGGGACTATGGCTACACCTTC
CDR3 protein: CSASPTGDYGYTF

J gene: TRBJ2-3
V gene: TRBV5-1
D gene: NA
clone size: NA
CDR3 DNA: TGCGCCAGCAGCTTGGGGGGACAAACAGATACGCAGTATTTT
CDR3 protein: CASSLGGQTDTQYF

J gene: TRBJ1-5
V gene: TRBV28
D gene: NA
clone size: few
CDR3 DNA: TGTGCCAGCAGTTTATTATCGGCTGGGAATCAGCCCCAGCATTTT
CDR3 protein: CASSLLSAGNQPQHF

J gene: TRBJ1-6
V gene: TRBV20-1
D gene: NA
clone size: NA
CDR3 DNA: TGCAGTGCTAGAGTGGACAACTCCTATAATTCACCCCTCCACTTT
CDR3 protein: CSARVDNSYNSPLHF